Listed here are 6 T cell receptor beta chains from one sample, sequenced in a study of type 1 and type 2 diabetes patients. Genomic DNA was the PCR template. Multiplex PCR with 30 forward and 13 reverse primers amplified the TCR beta CDR3. TCRdb passed the multiplex PCR reads through MiXCR, listing each CDR3 protein once. The sample records under 300,000 distinct CDR3 sequences, roughly 48% being singletons. Sequenced material: peripheral blood mononuclear cells (PBMCs). The source is a man in his late teens or twenties with type 2 diabetes.

In its sample, this clonotype was seen a few times. The CDR3 region is CASSIVGRRYGYTF. The DNA of the CDR3 is TGTGCCAGTAGTATAGTGGGGAGAAGATATGGCTACACCTTC. V usage is TRBV19 and J usage is TRBJ1-2, with D unclear. Between the trimmed V and J ends, which lost 1 base and 5 bases, there was a span of 11 bases. CDR1 and CDR2 from the germline V gene are LNHDA and SQIVND (reference sequence). The CDR3 spans 14 residues.

Written as DNA, the CDR3 is TGTGCCAGTAGTCCCCACAGGGGGCATGGAATGAACACTGAAGCTTTCTTT. This gives the protein CASSPHRGHGMNTEAFF. This chain connects TRBV19 to TRBJ1-1; 9 bases agree with TRBD1. CDR1 is LNHDA, CDR2 SQIVND, per germline (reference sequence). This CDR3 has 17 amino acids. J lost 0 bases, V lost 5 bases, and 10 bases had no gene match.

In this sample, this clonotype turned up a few times. V is TRBV7-2 and J is TRBJ1-2; possible D gene TRBD1, 6 bases. Between the trimmed V and J ends, which lost 5 bases and 2 bases, there was a span of 9 bases. The CDR3 runs to 13 residues. Looked up from germline, CDR1 is SGHTA and CDR2 is FQGNSA. The DNA of the CDR3 is TGTGCCAGCAGCATTGACAGGAACTATGGCTACACCTTC. The encoded protein is CASSIDRNYGYTF.

This clonotype has just a few counts. The V call is TRBV9, the J call TRBJ2-5, with unresolved D. Germline V lookup: CDR1 SGDLS, CDR2 YYNGEE. CDR3 length equals 14 residues. The V gene lost 1 base and the J gene lost 2 bases, with 9 bases spanning the gap. The CDR3 DNA sequence: TGTGCCAGCAGCGTATCGGTAGGGCAAGAGACCCAGTACTTC. The encoded protein is CASSVSVGQETQYF.

For the CDR3, the DNA is TGTGCCACCAGCAGAGAGGGGAGAACATTGACAGGGTTTCCTGGCTACACCTTC. Its protein is CATSREGRTLTGFPGYTF. The gene calls are TRBV15 and TRBJ1-2, with TRBD1 identical over 7 bases. Looked up from germline, CDR1 is LNHNV and CDR2 is YYDKDF (reference sequence). Losses at the gene ends were 0 bases for V and 7 bases for J; bases not matched to a gene: 17. This CDR3 has 18 amino acids.

This clonotype was detected only once. The chain joins TRBV7-8 to TRBJ2-3; D remains unclear. Per germline, CDR1 SGHVS and CDR2 FQNEAQ. Trimming took 5 bases from V and 0 from J, leaving 21 bases between them. The CDR3 spans 18 residues. CDR3 protein: CASSAKLIPDSSTDTQYF. For the CDR3, the DNA is TGTGCCAGCAGCGCCAAACTAATACCAGATTCTAGCACAGATACGCAGTATTTT.